These 15 T cell receptor beta chains came from one sample sequenced in a study of cytomegalovirus exposure and HLA in healthy donors. 60 Vbeta and 13 Jbeta primers were used in PCR. Some clones are missing from TCRdb's copy, which holds only in-frame ones; the method was immunoSEQ multiplex PCR. The table shows some 120,000 clones, with around four fifths occurring only once. Input material: PBMCs. These receptors were collected from a woman aged 40 to 49 in good health and CMV-seropositive.

V gene TRBV29-1 combines with J gene TRBJ1-1; TRBD1 might be the D (6 bases). The germline V and J ends were trimmed by 6 bases and 5 bases, with 10 bases remaining between them. The length of the CDR3 is 11 residues. Germline CDR1 reads SQVTM; CDR2 reads ANQGSEA. The CDR3 is CSVRQGTEAFF. CDR3 in DNA: TGCAGCGTCCGGCAGGGGACTGAAGCTTTCTTT. The full variable domain, in which reference TRBV29-1 and TRBJ1-1 provide the parts outside the CDR3, is SAVISQKPSRDICQRGTSLTIQCQVDSQVTMMFWYRQQPGQSLTLIATANQGSEATYESGFVIDKFPISRPNLTFSTLTVSNMSPEDSSIYLCSVRQGTEAFFGQGTRLTVV.

The chain carries TRBV9 and TRBJ2-7, with 7 bases identical to TRBD1. CDR3 length equals 14 residues. Trimming took 4 bases from V and 2 from J; bases not matched to a gene: 6. Germline CDR1 SGDLS, CDR2 YYNGEE. The CDR3 protein is CASSSTGDPYEQYF. CDR3 sequence (DNA): TGTGCCAGCAGCTCCACAGGGGACCCCTACGAGCAGTACTTC. Full variable domain (remainder filled in from reference TRBV9 and TRBJ2-7): DSGVTQTPKHLITATGQRVTLRCSPRSGDLSVYWYQQSLDQGLQFLIQYYNGEERAKGNILERFSAQQFPDLHSELNLSSLELGDSALYFCASSSTGDPYEQYFGPGTRLTVT.

V and J are TRBV29-1 and TRBJ2-1; 10 nucleotides agree with TRBD2. Germline assignment: CDR1 SQVTM and CDR2 ANQGSEA. The CDR3 contains 14 residues. Unmatched junction bases numbered 6, after V lost 5 bases and J lost 5 bases. CDR3 DNA sequence: TGCAGCGTTCGACCGGGACTAGCGAACAATGAGCAGTTCTTC. As protein: CSVRPGLANNEQFF.

The chain employs TRBV4-2 and TRBJ2-3; TRBD2 matches 9 bases. The germline CDR1 and CDR2 sequences are LGHNA and YNFKEQ. The CDR3 loop spans 17 amino acids. Trimming took 1 base from V and 3 from J; bases not matched to a gene: 8. Here the CDR3 reads CASSQGAAGGPTDTQYF. The CDR3 nucleotides are TGTGCCAGCAGCCAAGGCGCGGCGGGAGGGCCTACAGATACGCAGTATTTT.

This rearrangement joins TRBV20-1 to TRBJ1-2, with 7 nucleotides matching TRBD1. CDR3 length: 11 amino acids. Germline V gene data show CDR1 as DFQATT and CDR2 as SNEGSKA (reference sequence). V shed 4 bases and J 5 bases; nucleotides not matched to a gene: 1. The CDR3 loop reads CSAKGAYGYTF. Here the CDR3 DNA reads TGCAGTGCTAAGGGGGCGTATGGCTACACCTTC.

The chain links TRBV6-6 to TRBJ1-3; D is ambiguous. The germline V and J ends were trimmed by 5 bases and 0 bases, with 11 bases remaining between them. Germline values: CDR1 MNHNY, CDR2 SVGAGI (reference sequence). CDR3 length: 15 residues. The CDR3: CASSLGVISGNTIYF. CDR3 nucleotides: TGTGCCAGCAGTCTCGGAGTCATCTCTGGAAACACCATATATTTT.

The V and J genes are TRBV4-2 and TRBJ1-1, with 7 nucleotides matching TRBD1. Unmatched junction bases numbered 2, after V lost 0 bases and J lost 1 base. The CDR3 sequence is 15 residues long. CDR1 is LGHNA, CDR2 YNFKEQ, per germline. The CDR3 is CASSQEGTANTEAFF. CDR3 DNA sequence: TGTGCCAGCAGCCAAGAAGGGACAGCGAACACTGAAGCTTTCTTT.

The chain uses TRBV5-1 and TRBJ2-1; 8 bases align to TRBD2. Trimming cost V 4 bases and J 3 bases; bases outside gene matches: 6. This CDR3 has 15 amino acids. CDR1 and CDR2 from the germline V gene are SGHRS and YFSETQ. The CDR3 sequence: CASSPTSGGYNEQFF. The CDR3 region has the DNA TGCGCCAGCAGCCCCACTAGCGGTGGCTACAATGAGCAGTTCTTC.

This rearrangement joins TRBV19 to TRBJ2-7; D may be TRBD2 (6 bases). This CDR3 comprises 14 residues. Trimming removed 3 bases from V and 0 bases from J, with 9 bases in between. Germline V gene data show CDR1 as LNHDA and CDR2 as SQIVND (reference sequence). CDR3 in amino acids: CASSMGGGSYEQYF. CDR3 sequence (DNA): TGTGCCAGTAGTATGGGGGGAGGCTCCTACGAGCAGTACTTC.

The CDR3 region has the DNA TGTGCCAGCAGTTTAGGGGACAGGGGGCAATACGATGAGCAGTTCTTC. This gives the protein CASSLGDRGQYDEQFF. The chain carries TRBV27 and TRBJ2-1, with 12 nucleotides matching TRBD1. Germline values: CDR1 MNHEY, CDR2 SMNVEV (reference sequence). Trimming took 2 bases from V and 8 from J; bases not matched to a gene: 7. The CDR3 has 16 residues.

The chain combines TRBV4-1 with TRBJ1-2; no definite D call. CDR1 MGHRA and CDR2 YSYEKL come from the germline V gene. Between the trimmed V and J ends, which lost 4 bases and 0 bases, there was a span of 9 bases. There are 14 residues in the CDR3. CDR3 nucleotide sequence: TGCGCCAGCAGCCCCCGAGAGACTAACTATGGCTACACCTTC. Protein: CASSPRETNYGYTF.

The chain has TRBV9 and TRBJ2-1; 7 nucleotides line up with TRBD2. Trimming cost V 5 bases and J 6 bases; bases outside gene matches: 11. Germline CDR1 is SGDLS and CDR2 is YYNGEE. The CDR3 is 15 amino acids. The CDR3 protein is CASSASVLAANEQFF. The DNA of the CDR3 is TGTGCCAGCAGTGCCTCGGTTCTAGCGGCCAATGAGCAGTTCTTC.

This chain links TRBV30 with TRBJ2-7, with TRBD1 matching over 10 bases. The length of the CDR3 is 14 residues. Trimming removed 1 base from V and 7 bases from J; junction bases left unmatched: 7. Germline-derived CDR1 and CDR2 are GTSNPN and SVGIG (reference sequence). CDR3 in amino acids: CAWSARDRGREQYF. The DNA for the CDR3 is TGTGCCTGGAGTGCCCGGGACAGGGGACGGGAGCAGTACTTC.

J is TRBJ1-5 and V is TRBV5-4, with 7 bases fitting TRBD1. CDR3 length: 15 residues. CDR1 SGHNT and CDR2 YYREEE come from the germline V gene (reference sequence). The ends lost 4 bases at V and 0 bases at J; junction bases unmatched: 4. The CDR3 bases are TGTGCCAGCAGCATACAGGGGAGTAGCAATCAGCCCCAGCATTTT. Its translation: CASSIQGSSNQPQHF.

The chain is built from TRBV6-6 and TRBJ1-5; TRBD1 agrees at 7 bases. CDR1 and CDR2 from the germline V gene are MNHNY and SVGAGI (reference sequence). This CDR3 spans 13 amino acids. The V segment lost 6 bases and the J segment 4 bases; nucleotides outside the gene matches: 3. This CDR3 reads CASRTGENQPQHF. Written as DNA, the CDR3 is TGTGCCAGCAGAACAGGGGAGAATCAGCCCCAGCATTTT.